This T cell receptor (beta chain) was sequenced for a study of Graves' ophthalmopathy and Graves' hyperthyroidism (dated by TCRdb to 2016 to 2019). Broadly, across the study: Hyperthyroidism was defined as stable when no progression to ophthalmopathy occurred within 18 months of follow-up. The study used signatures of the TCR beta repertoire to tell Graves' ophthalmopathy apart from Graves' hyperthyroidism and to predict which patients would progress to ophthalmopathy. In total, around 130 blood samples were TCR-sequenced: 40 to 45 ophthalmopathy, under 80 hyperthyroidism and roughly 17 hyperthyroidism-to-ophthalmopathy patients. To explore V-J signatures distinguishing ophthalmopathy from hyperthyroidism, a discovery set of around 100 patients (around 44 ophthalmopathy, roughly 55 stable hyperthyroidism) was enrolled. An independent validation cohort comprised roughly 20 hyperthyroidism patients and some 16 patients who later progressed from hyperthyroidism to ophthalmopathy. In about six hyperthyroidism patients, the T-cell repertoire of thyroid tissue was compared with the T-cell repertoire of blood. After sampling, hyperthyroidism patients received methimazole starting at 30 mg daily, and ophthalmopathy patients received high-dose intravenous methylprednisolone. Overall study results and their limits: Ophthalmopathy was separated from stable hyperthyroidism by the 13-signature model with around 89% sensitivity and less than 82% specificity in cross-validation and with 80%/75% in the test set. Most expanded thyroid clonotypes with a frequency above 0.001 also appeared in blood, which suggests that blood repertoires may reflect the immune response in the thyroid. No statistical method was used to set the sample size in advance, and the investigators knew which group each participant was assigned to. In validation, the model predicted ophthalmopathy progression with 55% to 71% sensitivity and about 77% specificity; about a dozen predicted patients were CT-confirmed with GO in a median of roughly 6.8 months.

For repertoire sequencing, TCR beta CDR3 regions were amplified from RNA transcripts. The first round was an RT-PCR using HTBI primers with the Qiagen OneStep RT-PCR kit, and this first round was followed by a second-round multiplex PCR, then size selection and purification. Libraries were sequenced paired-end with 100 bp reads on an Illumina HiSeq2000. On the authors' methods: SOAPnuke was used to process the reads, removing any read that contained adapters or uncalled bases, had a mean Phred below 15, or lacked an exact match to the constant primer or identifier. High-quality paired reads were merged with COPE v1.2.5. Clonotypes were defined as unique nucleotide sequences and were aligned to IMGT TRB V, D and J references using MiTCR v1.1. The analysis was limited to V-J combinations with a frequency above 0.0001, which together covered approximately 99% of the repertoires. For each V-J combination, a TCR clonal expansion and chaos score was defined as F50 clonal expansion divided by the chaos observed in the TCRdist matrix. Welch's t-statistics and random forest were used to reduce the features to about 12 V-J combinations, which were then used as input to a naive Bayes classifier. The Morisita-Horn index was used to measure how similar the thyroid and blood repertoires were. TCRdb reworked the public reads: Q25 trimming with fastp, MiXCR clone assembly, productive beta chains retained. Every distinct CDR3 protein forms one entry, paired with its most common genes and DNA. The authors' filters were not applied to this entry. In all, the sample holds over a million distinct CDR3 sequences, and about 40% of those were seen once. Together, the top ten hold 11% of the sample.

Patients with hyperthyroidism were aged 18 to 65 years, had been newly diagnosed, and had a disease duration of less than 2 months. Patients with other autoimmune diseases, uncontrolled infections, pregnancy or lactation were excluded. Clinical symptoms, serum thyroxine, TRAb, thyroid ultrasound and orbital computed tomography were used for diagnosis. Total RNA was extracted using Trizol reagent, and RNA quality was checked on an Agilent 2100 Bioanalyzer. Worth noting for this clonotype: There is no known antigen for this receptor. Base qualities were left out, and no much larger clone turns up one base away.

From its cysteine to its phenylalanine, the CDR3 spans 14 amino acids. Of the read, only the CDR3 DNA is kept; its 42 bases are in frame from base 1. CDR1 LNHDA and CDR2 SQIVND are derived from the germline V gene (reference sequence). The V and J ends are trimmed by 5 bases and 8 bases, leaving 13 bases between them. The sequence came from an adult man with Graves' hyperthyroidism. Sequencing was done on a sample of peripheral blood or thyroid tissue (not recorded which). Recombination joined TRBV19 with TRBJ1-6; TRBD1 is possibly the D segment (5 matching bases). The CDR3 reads CASSYGQGHSPLHF. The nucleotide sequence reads TGTGCCAGTAGTTATGGGCAGGGCCATTCACCCCTCCACTTT.